These T cell receptor beta chains were read from a single sample in a study of Graves' ophthalmopathy and Graves' hyperthyroidism. MiXCR, applied by TCRdb to the multiplex PCR reads, yields one record per CDR3 protein. This sample has under 400,000 distinct CDR3 sequences, with about a sixth found just once. Sequencing was carried out using peripheral blood. All receptors come from an adult man with Graves' ophthalmopathy. Each CDR3 is given with its conserved first and last residue. A D gene is named only where the DNA matches it firmly. Clone size appears in some rows only: once, few, many, or a class for an expanded clone.

v_call	d_call	j_call	clone_size	cdr3_nt	cdr3_aa
TRBV30	.	TRBJ2-2	.	TGTGCTGGGACACCCGGAGGGGATAACGGGGAGCTGTTTTTT	CAGTPGGDNGELFF
TRBV7-1	TRBD1	TRBJ1-5	few	TGTGCCAGCAGCTCCCTATACCTTCCGGGACAGGGTTTATTCAGGGTAAATCAGCCCCAGCATTTT	CASSSLYLPGQGLFRVNQPQHF
TRBV12-3/TRBV12-4	.	TRBJ2-5	many	TGTGCCAGCAGATTTACCGAGGGAGGGACCCAGTACTTC	CASRFTEGGTQYF
TRBV4-2	.	TRBJ2-7	many	TGTGCCAGCAGCCAAGGTCCCGGCGGGGTGGCCTACGAGCAGTACTTC	CASSQGPGGVAYEQYF
TRBV14	.	TRBJ2-7	many	TGTGCCAGCAGCCAAGTGAATCAAAACCCCTACGAGCAGTACTTC	CASSQVNQNPYEQYF
TRBV30	.	TRBJ1-3	many	TGTGCCTGGAAGTTATTCTCTGGAAACACCATATATTTT	CAWKLFSGNTIYF
TRBV7-2	.	TRBJ1-1	many	TGTGCCAGCAGCTTACTGTCAGGACGAGCTTTCTTT	CASSLLSGRAFF
TRBV7-9	.	TRBJ1-1	many	TGTGCCAGCAGCTTAGAAGTTAGCACTGAAGCTTTCTTT	CASSLEVSTEAFF
TRBV19	.	TRBJ2-5	many	TGTGCCAGTAGCCGACAGGACCTCCAAGAGACCCAGTACTTC	CASSRQDLQETQYF
TRBV29-1	TRBD1	TRBJ1-2	.	TGCAGCGTCAGAACCAGGGGGGCCTCGGACTATGGCTACACCTTC	CSVRTRGASDYGYTF
TRBV5-6	TRBD2	TRBJ2-7	many	TGTGCCAGCAGCTTCCGGGGACTAGCGGGGGCCCGCTACGAGCAGTACTTC	CASSFRGLAGARYEQYF
TRBV27	.	TRBJ1-2	many	TGTGCCAGCACTCTTTATTCCGACAGACTCTATGGCTACACCTTC	CASTLYSDRLYGYTF
TRBV2	.	TRBJ2-7	many	TGTGCCAGCAGTGAAGCGCGTCCTAGCTACTACGAGCAGTACTTC	CASSEARPSYYEQYF
TRBV14	.	TRBJ2-7	many	TGTGCCAGCAGCCAACGGTCTGCCTCATTCTCCTACGAGCAGTACTTC	CASSQRSASFSYEQYF
TRBV29-1	.	TRBJ2-7	many	TGCAGCGTTTCCCTTTTACAAGTGGACGAGCAGTACTTC	CSVSLLQVDEQYF
TRBV7-6	.	TRBJ2-7	many	TGTGCCAGCAGCTTACGGGCGAAAGGCCCCTACGAGCAGTACTTC	CASSLRAKGPYEQYF
TRBV24-1	TRBD1	TRBJ2-5	many	TGTGCCACCAGTGATGGGGGACAGGGCCAAGAGACCCAGTACTTC	CATSDGGQGQETQYF
TRBV20-1	.	TRBJ2-7	many	TGCAGTGCTAGAGATCCCCGCAGGTCCTACGAGCAGTACTTC	CSARDPRRSYEQYF
TRBV5-4	.	TRBJ1-3	many	TGTGCCAGCAGCTTGCCCCCTGGAAACACCATATATTTT	CASSLPPGNTIYF
TRBV29-1	TRBD2	TRBJ2-5	many	TGCAGCGTCGCCGAAGAAATGACTAGCGGAGAGACCCAGTACTTC	CSVAEEMTSGETQYF
TRBV20-1	.	TRBJ2-5	many	TGCAGTGCTAGAGATTCGAAGGACGGGATACAAGAGACCCAGTACTTC	CSARDSKDGIQETQYF
TRBV28	.	TRBJ1-1	many	TGTGCCAGCAGTCCGGCGGGCTCAGGTACCATGAACACTGAAGCTTTCTTT	CASSPAGSGTMNTEAFF
TRBV11-2	.	TRBJ2-2	.	TGTGCCAGCAGCTTAGAGGGTCTGACCTACACCGGGGAGCTGTTTTTT	CASSLEGLTYTGELFF
TRBV6-5	TRBD1	TRBJ1-1	many	TGTGCCAGCAGTTACACCCCACAGGGGGCGATGAACACTGAAGCTTTCTTT	CASSYTPQGAMNTEAFF
TRBV6-1	TRBD1	TRBJ1-1	.	TGTGCCAGCAGTGAAACTGCAGGGGGCGTGAGGAACACTGAAGCTTTCTTT	CASSETAGGVRNTEAFF
TRBV29-1	.	TRBJ2-2	many	TGCAGCGTTGGTGACCCCGGGGAGCTGTTTTTT	CSVGDPGELFF
TRBV6-2/TRBV6-3	.	TRBJ2-2	many	TGTGCCAGCAGCCCCACCAGCACCGGGGAGCTGTTTTTT	CASSPTSTGELFF
TRBV24-1	.	TRBJ2-2	many	TGTGCCACCAGTGCTTCAGGGTGGAACACCGGGGAGCTGTTTTTT	CATSASGWNTGELFF
TRBV12-3/TRBV12-4	.	TRBJ2-7	many	TGTGCCAGCAGTCCTGGGACGGGGACCTACGAGCAGTACTTC	CASSPGTGTYEQYF
TRBV7-9	.	TRBJ2-7	many	TGTGCCAGCAGCACTCCCCGTGGAGGGAGGAAGTACGAGCAGTACTTC	CASSTPRGGRKYEQYF
TRBV5-1	.	TRBJ1-5	many	TGCGCCAGCAGCGTGGACCAAAATCAGCCCCAGCATTTT	CASSVDQNQPQHF
TRBV20-1	.	TRBJ2-7	many	TGCAGTGCCCCTTCCTGGTACGAGCAGTACTTC	CSAPSWYEQYF
TRBV2	.	TRBJ1-1	.	TGTGCCAGCAGCGTTGGACCGATGAACACTGAAGCTTTCTTT	CASSVGPMNTEAFF
TRBV30	.	TRBJ2-5	.	TGTGCCGGCGGACTAAACCAAGAGACCCAGTACTTC	CAGGLNQETQYF
TRBV20-1	.	TRBJ2-5	many	TGCAGTGCTAGTAATATCGGGAGTCTAGAGACCCAGTACTTC	CSASNIGSLETQYF
TRBV6-1	.	TRBJ1-6	many	TGTGCCAGCCGGGGGGGAAATTCACCCCTCCACTTT	CASRGGNSPLHF
TRBV19	.	TRBJ1-2	many	TGTGCCAGTAGTCCCAGGGACCGATGGGGTTCAAGCCCCCTGGGCTATGGCTACACCTTC	CASSPRDRWGSSPLGYGYTF
TRBV27	.	TRBJ2-5	many	TGTGCCAGCAGTTTATTCTTCGGGGAGACCCAGTACTTC	CASSLFFGETQYF
TRBV2	.	TRBJ1-1	.	TGTGCCAGCAGCGGAGCGGTACGTACTGAAGCTTTCTTT	CASSGAVRTEAFF
TRBV20-1	.	TRBJ2-7	many	TGCAGTGCTGGAGGGGGGCTAGCGGAGGCCCCCTACGAGCAGTACTTC	CSAGGGLAEAPYEQYF
TRBV2	.	TRBJ2-7	many	TGTGCCAGCGATGGGGACATCTCCTACGAGCAGTACTTC	CASDGDISYEQYF
TRBV4-2	.	TRBJ2-5	many	TGTGCCAGCAGCCAAGGACTCCAGGGGCAGACCCAGTACTTC	CASSQGLQGQTQYF